This T cell receptor (beta chain) was captured by sequencing in a study of T cells after yellow fever vaccination (dated by TCRdb to about 2019). As for the study more broadly: The SMART-Seq v4 Ultra Low Input RNA kit was used to prepare libraries from fractions with low cell numbers. To follow T-cell clones before and after primary and booster YFV17D yellow fever vaccination, bulk TCR alpha and beta repertoires were sequenced over time. Two healthy male donors made up the cohort, one aged 18 to 30 years and the other aged 30 to 39 years. Blood samples were taken at several timepoints before and after primary and secondary immunization, and bulk PBMC replicates and cell subsets were isolated. Overall study outcomes, separate from this receptor: Most clones expanded after primary vaccination (about 96% of CD4 and 70% to 90% of CD8) were re-detected after the booster, suggesting that broad memory maintenance occurred. A small fraction of clonotypes appeared in both the CD4 and CD8 compartments, likely as a result of convergent recombination. The study included only a couple of donors, which limits how far the findings can be generalized. Because abundant contaminating clonotypes from the bulk population could be contained in FACS-sorted repertoires, computational filtering was required. Compared with the primary T-cell response, the secondary T-cell response was faster but weaker, reaching its peak on day 5 rather than on day 15.

At least ten counts were recorded for this clonotype. This clone's antigen is unknown. There are no base qualities to consult, and no much larger clone falls within one base. The germline V gene gives CDR1 as MGHRA and CDR2 as YSYEKL. A distance of 7 bases separates the germline ends of V and J, which lose 2 bases and 5 bases respectively. From the cysteine up to the phenylalanine, the CDR3 has a length of 13 residues. Only the CDR3 portion is preserved as DNA: 39 bases, with reading frame beginning at the first base. Read against the paper, the sample's treatment or condition label means: live attenuated yellow fever vaccine strain. PBMCs were isolated from peripheral blood using a standard Ficoll-Paque protocol. CD4 and CD8 T-cell fractions were isolated with Dynabeads CD4 and CD8 positive selection kits. TriZol was used to extract RNA from bulk PBMCs, from CD4 and CD8 fractions, and from dextramer-positive and dextramer-negative fractions.

TCR cDNA was synthesized by 5'RACE template switching, through which a universal primer site and unique molecular identifiers were introduced. Priming for cDNA synthesis came from both the TCR alpha and TCR beta constant segments. Library amplification used two PCR steps, and the second PCR step added sample barcodes and sequencing adapters. Libraries were sequenced on Illumina HiSeq 2500 (2x100 bp) or NovaSeq (2x150 bp). Processing in the source paper ran as follows. MIGEC handled demultiplexing of reads and collapsing into UMI consensus sequences, while MiXCR performed V(D)J alignment. Using edgeR on replicate PBMC samples, clonotypes were called vaccine-responding if FDR was below 0.01 and the log2 fold change was above 5 up to day 15. CD4 or CD8 identity was assigned to each bulk clonotype according to whether the clonotype was present at higher abundance in the sequenced CD4 repertoire or the sequenced CD8 repertoire. TCRdb reprocessed the public reads (quality trimming at Q25 with fastp, clone calling with MiXCR) and kept in-frame beta chains. Entries are consolidated by CDR3 protein sequence, retaining the most common genes and DNA. Here the V and J calls rest on TCRdb's processing, not on the authors' analysis. Across this sample there are about 130,000 distinct CDR3 sequences, with 6.5% to 8% seen only once. Around 2.6% of the sample lies in the top ten.

Rearrangement joined TRBV4-1 to TRBJ1-5, with the D gene uncertain. The origin of this receptor is a young man who received the YFV17D yellow fever vaccine. Sequencing was performed on CD4+ T cells sorted from PBMCs, taken 9 to 10 days after the first yellow fever vaccination. The nucleotide sequence is TGCGCCAGCAGCCAATTCTCGGATCAGCCCCAGCATTTT. Translated, this is CASSQFSDQPQHF.